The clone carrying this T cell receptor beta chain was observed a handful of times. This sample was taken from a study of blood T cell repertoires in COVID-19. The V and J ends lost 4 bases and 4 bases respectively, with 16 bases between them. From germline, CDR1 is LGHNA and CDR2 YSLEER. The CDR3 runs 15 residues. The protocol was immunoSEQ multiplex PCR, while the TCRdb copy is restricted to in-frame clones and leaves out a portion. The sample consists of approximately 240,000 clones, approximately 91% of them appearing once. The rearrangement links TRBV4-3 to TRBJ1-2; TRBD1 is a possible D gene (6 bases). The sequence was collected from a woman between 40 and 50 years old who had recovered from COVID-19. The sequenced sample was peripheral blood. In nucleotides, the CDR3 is TGCGCCAGCAGCCGGTACAGGGCCAGCAGCTATGGCTACACCTTC. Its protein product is CASSRYRASSYGYTF.